The rows below give T cell receptor beta chains drawn from one sample of a study of human T cells and chemical hapten exposure. TCRdb processed the RACE reads anew with MiXCR; each CDR3 protein has one entry. Of some 200,000 distinct CDR3 sequences listed, approximately 20% are singletons. Sequencing used whole blood, obtained in connection with sensitization to the hapten diphenylcyclopropenone (DPC). The receptors come from a woman aged 50 to 60 with alopecia areata. Some clones in this sample may be carry-over from other donors' samples. Each CDR3 is given with its conserved first and last residue. A D gene is named only where the DNA matches it firmly. Only part of the rows carry a size: once, few, many, or a class if the clone is expanded.

d_gene | abundance | j_gene | v_gene | CDR3aa | CDR3nt
- | - | TRBJ2-7 | TRBV11-2 | CASSWDRTYEQYF | TGTGCCAGCAGTTGGGACCGAACCTACGAGCAGTACTTC
- | few | TRBJ1-4 | TRBV2 | CASLGSLRGKLFF | TGTGCCAGCCTGGGATCCCTACGCGGAAAACTGTTTTTT
- | few | TRBJ1-1 | TRBV20-1 | CSARRQELNTEAFF | TGCAGTGCTCGAAGGCAGGAACTCAACACTGAAGCTTTCTTT
- | few | TRBJ1-1 | TRBV7-9 | CASSLNEPYMNTEAFF | TGTGCCAGCAGCTTAAATGAACCCTATATGAACACTGAAGCTTTCTTT
- | few | TRBJ1-1 | TRBV29-1 | CSAGHQNTEAFF | TGCAGCGCGGGACATCAGAACACTGAAGCTTTCTTT
- | - | TRBJ1-1 | TRBV20-1 | CSARVEGFVTEAFF | TGCAGTGCTAGAGTTGAGGGTTTTGTGACTGAAGCTTTCTTT
TRBD1 | - | TRBJ2-7 | TRBV20-1 | CSASSPRTGSYEQYF | TGCAGTGCTAGCTCGCCCCGGACAGGATCCTACGAGCAGTACTTC
TRBD2 | few | TRBJ2-1 | TRBV24-1 | CATSDFASGRIEQFF | TGTGCCACCAGTGATTTTGCTAGCGGGAGAATTGAGCAGTTCTTC
- | - | TRBJ2-1 | TRBV3-1 | CASSQDSVSSEQFF | TGTGCCAGCAGCCAAGATAGCGTATCCAGTGAGCAGTTCTTC
- | few | TRBJ1-2 | TRBV6-1 | CASSEKLGTYGYTF | TGTGCCAGCAGTGAAAAATTGGGGACCTATGGCTACACCTTC
- | - | TRBJ1-1 | TRBV6-2/TRBV6-3 | CASSPLTLRMNTEAFF | TGTGCCAGCAGTCCTTTAACACTTAGAATGAACACTGAAGCTTTCTTT
- | many | TRBJ2-2 | TRBV21-1 | CASPKSQKNTGELFF | TGTGCCAGTCCAAAGTCACAAAAGAACACCGGGGAGCTGTTTTTT
- | - | TRBJ1-6 | TRBV7-6 | CASSLGGPGNNSPLHF | TGTGCCAGCAGCTTAGGTGGTCCAGGGAATAATTCACCCCTCCACTTT
TRBD2 | few | TRBJ2-1 | TRBV7-2 | CASSPGTTTYNEQFF | TGTGCCAGCAGCCCCGGGACTACGACGTACAATGAGCAGTTCTTC
- | - | TRBJ1-3 | TRBV12-3/TRBV12-4 | CASSSLGNTIYF | TGTGCCAGCAGTTCCTTGGGAAACACCATATATTTT
- | few | TRBJ2-7 | TRBV9 | CASSVDPGRRGDEQYF | TGTGCCAGCAGCGTAGATCCGGGGCGTAGGGGAGACGAGCAGTACTTC
- | few | TRBJ2-6 | TRBV7-6 | CASSLGYHKSGANVLTF | TGTGCCAGCAGCTTAGGTTACCACAAGTCTGGGGCCAACGTCCTGACTTTC
TRBD2 | - | TRBJ2-1 | TRBV11-2 | CASSLEASGSPNEQFF | TGTGCCAGCAGCTTAGAGGCTAGCGGGAGCCCCAATGAGCAGTTCTTC
TRBD1 | - | TRBJ2-3 | TRBV2 | CASSPGTESSTDTQYF | TGTGCCAGCAGCCCCGGGACAGAATCTAGCACAGATACGCAGTATTTT
TRBD2 | - | TRBJ2-7 | TRBV12-3/TRBV12-4 | CASSHGTSGIGEQYF | TGTGCCAGCAGTCATGGGACTAGCGGGATCGGCGAGCAGTACTTC
- | - | TRBJ2-1 | TRBV7-2 | CASSLGAGANEQFF | TGTGCCAGCAGCTTAGGGGCCGGGGCCAATGAGCAGTTCTTC
TRBD1 | few | TRBJ1-5 | TRBV6-6 | CASSYRDRGQPQHF | TGTGCCAGCAGTTACCGAGACAGGGGCCAGCCCCAGCATTTT
TRBD2 | - | TRBJ2-3 | TRBV20-1 | CSALPRLAGGADTQYF | TGCAGTGCTCTCCCGAGACTAGCGGGAGGAGCAGATACGCAGTATTTT
- | - | TRBJ1-2 | TRBV29-1 | CSVEDLAGENYYGYTF | TGCAGCGTTGAAGATCTCGCAGGAGAAAACTACTATGGCTACACCTTC
- | few | TRBJ1-5 | TRBV5-1 | CASSLTGPNQPQHF | TGCGCCAGCAGCTTGACAGGACCAAATCAGCCCCAGCATTTT
- | - | TRBJ2-1 | TRBV7-9 | CASSSSVYNEQFF | TGTGCCAGCAGCTCTTCAGTATACAATGAGCAGTTCTTC
- | - | TRBJ2-3 | TRBV20-1 | CSARSGSQGDTQYF | TGCAGTGCTAGATCAGGTTCCCAGGGGGATACGCAGTATTTT
- | - | TRBJ1-3 | TRBV6-5 | CASKGPGNTIYF | TGTGCCAGCAAAGGCCCGGGAAACACCATATATTTT
- | - | TRBJ2-3 | TRBV21-1 | CATGDTDTQYF | TGTGCCACCGGGGACACAGATACGCAGTATTTT
- | - | TRBJ2-2 | TRBV12-3/TRBV12-4 | CASRLGGGRPTGELFF | TGTGCCAGCAGACTTGGGGGCGGGCGGCCCACCGGGGAGCTGTTTTTT
TRBD1 | few | TRBJ1-2 | TRBV10-3 | CAIRTGGNYGYTF | TGTGCCATTCGGACAGGCGGGAACTATGGCTACACCTTC
- | few | TRBJ2-7 | TRBV29-1 | CSVVGGQRSYEQYF | TGCAGCGTTGTCGGAGGACAGAGATCTTACGAGCAGTACTTC
TRBD1 | few | TRBJ1-6 | TRBV2 | CASRPQGAGENSPLHF | TGTGCCAGCAGACCCCAGGGGGCAGGGGAGAATTCACCCCTCCACTTT
- | - | TRBJ1-1 | TRBV5-5 | CASSLAPDTEAFF | TGTGCCAGCAGCTTGGCCCCGGACACTGAAGCTTTCTTT
- | - | TRBJ2-2 | TRBV19 | CASSMAVFRGAGELFF | TGTGCCAGTAGTATGGCTGTGTTCAGGGGCGCCGGGGAGCTGTTTTTT
TRBD2 | many | TRBJ2-5 | TRBV29-1 | CSVETSGSGETQYF | TGCAGCGTTGAGACTAGCGGGAGTGGGGAGACCCAGTACTTC
- | few | TRBJ1-2 | TRBV5-1 | CASSLDPGNYGYTF | TGCGCCAGCAGCTTGGACCCAGGGAACTATGGCTACACCTTC
- | once | TRBJ1-5 | TRBV5-6 | CASSVRGDQPQHF | TGTGCCAGCAGCGTAAGGGGTGATCAGCCCCAGCATTTT
- | few | TRBJ1-6 | TRBV29-1 | CSVAVTENSPLHF | TGCAGCGTTGCGGTGACTGAGAATTCACCCCTCCACTTT
- | few | TRBJ2-2 | TRBV5-1 | CASTDVPRTGELFF | TGCGCCAGCACTGACGTACCAAGGACCGGGGAGCTGTTTTTT
- | - | TRBJ2-5 | TRBV11-2 | CASSPGHLGETQYF | TGTGCCAGCAGCCCGGGACACCTAGGGGAGACCCAGTACTTC
- | - | TRBJ2-3 | TRBV5-6 | CASSWASGPTDTQYF | TGTGCCAGCAGCTGGGCTAGTGGACCCACAGATACGCAGTATTTT
TRBD1 | - | TRBJ2-1 | TRBV19 | CASSMTGGTSNEQFF | TGTGCCAGTAGTATGACAGGGGGAACTTCCAATGAGCAGTTCTTC
TRBD2 | few | TRBJ2-1 | TRBV20-1 | CSARDYWAGGGSYNEQFF | TGCAGTGCTAGAGACTATTGGGCGGGAGGGGGGTCCTACAATGAGCAGTTCTTC